This passage covers 14 T cell receptor beta chains from one sample sequenced in a study of STAT5B mutations in CD4+ large granular lymphocyte leukemia. The method was immunoSEQ multiplex PCR; TCRdb's version includes in-frame clones alone and lacks a portion of them. The sample holds roughly 23,000 clones, about four fifths seen once. The source material was CD4+ T cells from blood buffy coats. Every receptor here comes from a human donor in good health.

The V and J genes are TRBV30 and TRBJ2-5; D gene ambiguous. The CDR3 extends over 13 amino acids. CDR1 GTSNPN and CDR2 SVGIG come from the germline V gene (reference sequence). V lost 0 bases, J lost 2 bases, and 7 bases lay in between. The CDR3 region has the DNA TGTGCCTGGAGTGTGGGTATGCAAGAGACCCAGTACTTC. It specifies CAWSVGMQETQYF.

The J gene is TRBJ1-5, the V gene TRBV19; D perhaps matches TRBD1 (5 bases). There are 14 residues in the CDR3. Looked up from germline, CDR1 is LNHDA and CDR2 is SQIVND (reference sequence). Trimming took 2 bases from V and 6 from J, leaving 11 bases between them. CDR3 bases: TGTGCCAGTAGTATATGGGGGGAGGGTCAGCCCCAGCATTTT. Translated: CASSIWGEGQPQHF.

This chain connects TRBV2 to TRBJ2-3; a weak D match, TRBD1 (5 bases). The CDR3 has 13 residues. Germline V CDR1 and CDR2: SNHLY, FYNNEI. V lost 10 bases, J lost 6 bases, and 17 bases lay in between. The CDR3 is CATRGRVLDTQYF. The CDR3 DNA reads TGTGCCACAAGGGGTAGGGTTTTGGATACGCAGTATTTT.

Only one count was recorded for this clone. The gene calls are TRBV9 and TRBJ2-1; unclear D gene. V lost 4 bases and J lost 5, with 10 bases in between. This CDR3 contains 13 residues. The germline V gene has CDR1 SGDLS and CDR2 YYNGEE. CDR3 DNA sequence: TGTGCCAGCAGCACGGGCGGAAACAATGAGCAGTTCTTC. It specifies CASSTGGNNEQFF.

Only a few counts were recorded for this clone. The chain carries TRBV7-6 and TRBJ1-4; D ambiguous. The germline CDR1 and CDR2 sequences are SGHVS and FNYEAQ. The CDR3 is 17 amino acids. Trimming took 1 base from V and 1 from J, leaving 13 bases between them. The CDR3 reads CASSLEPLGRTNEKLFF. The CDR3 nucleotides read TGTGCCAGCAGCTTAGAGCCGCTGGGGAGAACTAATGAAAAACTGTTTTTT. Combining the CDR3 with reference TRBV7-6 and TRBJ1-4 gives the whole variable domain GAGVSQSPRYKVTKRGQDVALRCDPISGHVSLYWYRQALGQGPEFLTYFNYEAQQDKSGLPNDRFSAERPEGSISTLTIQRTEQRDSAMYRCASSLEPLGRTNEKLFFGSGTQLSVL.

The chain links TRBV7-9 to TRBJ2-3, with D possibly TRBD2 on 5 matching bases. The CDR3 contains 15 residues. Per germline, CDR1 SEHNR and CDR2 FQNEAQ (reference sequence). With 0 bases removed from V and 2 bases from J, the gap between germline ends came to 9 bases. CDR3 region: CASSLALAPTDTQYF. CDR3 DNA sequence: TGTGCCAGCAGCTTAGCTCTAGCTCCCACAGATACGCAGTATTTT.

The genes are TRBV5-1 and TRBJ2-2; 9 bases fit TRBD1. The CDR3 runs 15 residues. With 0 bases clipped from V and 7 bases from J, the junction kept 4 bases outside the gene matches. The germline V gene encodes CDR1 SGHRS and CDR2 YFSETQ. The CDR3 is CASSLADRGSGELFF. DNA of the CDR3: TGCGCCAGCAGCTTGGCTGACAGGGGGAGCGGGGAGCTGTTTTTT.

The CDR3 bases are TGTGCCAGCACCGCACGACAGCAGGATTCACCCCTCCACTTT. Translated: CASTARQQDSPLHF. The chain links TRBV6-5 to TRBJ1-6; D may be TRBD1 (5 bases). The CDR3 sequence is 14 residues long. Germline loops: CDR1 MNHEY, CDR2 SVGAGI. V was cut by 7 bases and J by 8 bases, with 15 bases left in between.

The chain links TRBV5-7 to TRBJ2-2; possible D gene TRBD1, 6 bases. TRBV5-7 is designated an ORF whose function remains uncertain. The ends were cut back, 1 base at V and 6 bases at J, with 22 bases in the middle. The CDR3 has 18 residues. The CDR3 DNA is TGTGCCAGCAGCTTGTACCCCCAGGGGAAGTATTTGTCCGGGGAGCTGTTTTTT. Translation: CASSLYPQGKYLSGELFF.

The chain has TRBV27 and TRBJ2-2, with TRBD2 identical over 9 bases. With V trimmed by 8 bases and J by 5 bases, 6 bases remained unmatched. Germline-derived CDR1 and CDR2 are MNHEY and SMNVEV (reference sequence). The CDR3 is made up of 14 amino acids. The CDR3 DNA sequence: TGTGCCAGCCAAGCGGGAGGTATTACCGGGGAGCTGTTTTTT. Its protein product is CASQAGGITGELFF.

The chain has TRBV7-9 and TRBJ1-1; no definite D call. The CDR3 sequence is 13 residues long. V gave up 2 bases and J gave up 1 base, with 5 bases separating them. Germline V CDR1 and CDR2: SEHNR, FQNEAQ (reference sequence). This CDR3 reads CASSLPGNTEAFF. CDR3 coding DNA: TGTGCCAGCAGCTTACCCGGGAACACTGAAGCTTTCTTT.

The chain has TRBV28 and TRBJ1-2; unclear D gene. Germline loops: CDR1 MDHEN, CDR2 SYDVKM. Between the trimmed V and J ends, which lost 2 bases and 0 bases, there was a span of 10 bases. This CDR3 comprises 15 residues. The CDR3 protein is CASSLGRLPNYGYTF. CDR3 DNA: TGTGCCAGCAGTTTAGGAAGACTTCCTAACTATGGCTACACCTTC.

CDR3 sequence: CASRVTDLNTEAFF. The CDR3 DNA reads TGTGCCAGCAGAGTGACAGATCTGAACACTGAAGCTTTCTTT. The chain combines TRBV7-8 with TRBJ1-1; possible D gene TRBD1, 5 bases. The V end lost 6 bases, the J end lost 0 bases, and 11 bases lay between the germline ends. This CDR3 region has 14 residues. The germline gives CDR1 SGHVS, CDR2 FQNEAQ.

The rearrangement joins TRBV11-2 to TRBJ2-1; TRBD1 aligns across 7 bases. Germline V gene sequence: CDR1 SGHAT, CDR2 FQNNGV. The CDR3 has 13 amino acids. V trimming: 7 bases; J trimming: 3 bases; junction bases outside the gene matches: 3. CDR3 coding DNA: TGTGCCAGCAAGCGACAGGGCTACAATGAGCAGTTCTTC. It codes for CASKRQGYNEQFF.